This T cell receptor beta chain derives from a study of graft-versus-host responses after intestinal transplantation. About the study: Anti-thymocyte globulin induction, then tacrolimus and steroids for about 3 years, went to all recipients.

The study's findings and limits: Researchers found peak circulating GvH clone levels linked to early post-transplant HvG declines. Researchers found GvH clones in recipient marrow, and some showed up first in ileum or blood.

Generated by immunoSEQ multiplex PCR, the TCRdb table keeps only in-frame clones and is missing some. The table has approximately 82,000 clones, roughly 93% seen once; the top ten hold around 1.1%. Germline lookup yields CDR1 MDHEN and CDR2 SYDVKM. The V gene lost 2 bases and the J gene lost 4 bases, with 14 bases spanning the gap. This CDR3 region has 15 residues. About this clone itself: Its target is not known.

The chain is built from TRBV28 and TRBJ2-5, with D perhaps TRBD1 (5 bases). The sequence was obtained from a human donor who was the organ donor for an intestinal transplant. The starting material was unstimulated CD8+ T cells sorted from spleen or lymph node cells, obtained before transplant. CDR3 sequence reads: CASSLRGHPRETQYF. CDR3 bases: TGTGCCAGCAGTTTACGTGGACACCCGAGAGAGACCCAGTACTTC.